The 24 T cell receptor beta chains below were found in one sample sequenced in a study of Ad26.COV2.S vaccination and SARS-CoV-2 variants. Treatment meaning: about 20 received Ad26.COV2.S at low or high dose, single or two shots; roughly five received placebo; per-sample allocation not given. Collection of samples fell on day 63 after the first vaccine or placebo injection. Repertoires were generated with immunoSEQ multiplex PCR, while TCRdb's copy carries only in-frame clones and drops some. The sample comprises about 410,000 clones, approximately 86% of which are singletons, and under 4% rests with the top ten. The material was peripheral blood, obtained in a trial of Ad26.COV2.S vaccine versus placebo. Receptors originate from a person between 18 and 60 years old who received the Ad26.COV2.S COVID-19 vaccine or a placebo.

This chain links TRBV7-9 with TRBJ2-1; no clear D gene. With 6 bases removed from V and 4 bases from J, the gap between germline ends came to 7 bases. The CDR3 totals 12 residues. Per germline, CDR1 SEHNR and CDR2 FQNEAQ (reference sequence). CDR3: CASSWGYNEQFF. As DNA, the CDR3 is TGTGCCAGCAGTTGGGGATACAATGAGCAGTTCTTC. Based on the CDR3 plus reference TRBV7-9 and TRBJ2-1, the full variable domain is DTGVSQNPRHKITKRGQNVTFRCDPISEHNRLYWYRQTLGQGPEFLTYFQNEAQLEKSRLLSDRFSAERPKGSFSTLEIQRTEQGDSAMYLCASSWGYNEQFFGPGTRLTVL.

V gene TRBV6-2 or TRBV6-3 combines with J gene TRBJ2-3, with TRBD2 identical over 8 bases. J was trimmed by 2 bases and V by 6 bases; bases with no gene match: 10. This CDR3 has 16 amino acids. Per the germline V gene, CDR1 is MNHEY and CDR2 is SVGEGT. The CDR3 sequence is CASSPIAGTFTDTQYF. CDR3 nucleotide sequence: TGTGCCAGCAGCCCTATAGCGGGGACATTCACAGATACGCAGTATTTT.

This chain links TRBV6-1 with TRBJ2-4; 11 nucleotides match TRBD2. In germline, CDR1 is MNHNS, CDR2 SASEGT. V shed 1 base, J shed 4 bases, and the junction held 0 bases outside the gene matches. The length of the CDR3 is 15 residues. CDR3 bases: TGTGCCAGCAGTGAAGGACTAGCGGGGAAAAACATTCAGTACTTC. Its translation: CASSEGLAGKNIQYF.

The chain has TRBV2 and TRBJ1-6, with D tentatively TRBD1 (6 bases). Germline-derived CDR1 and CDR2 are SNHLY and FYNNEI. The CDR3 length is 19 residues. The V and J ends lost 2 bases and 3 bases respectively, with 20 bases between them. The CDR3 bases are TGTGCCAGCAGTGAAACGGGGTTGGGGGGCTCGGTCTATAATTCACCCCTCCACTTT. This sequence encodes CASSETGLGGSVYNSPLHF. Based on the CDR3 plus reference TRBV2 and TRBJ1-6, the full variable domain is EPEVTQTPSHQVTQMGQEVILRCVPISNHLYFYWYRQILGQKVEFLVSFYNNEISEKSEIFDDQFSVERPDGSNFTLKIRSTKLEDSAMYFCASSETGLGGSVYNSPLHFGNGTRLTVT.

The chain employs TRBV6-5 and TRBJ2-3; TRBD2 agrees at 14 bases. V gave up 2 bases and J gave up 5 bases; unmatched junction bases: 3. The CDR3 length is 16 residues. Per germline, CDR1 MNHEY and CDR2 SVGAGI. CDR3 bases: TGTGCCAGCAGTTACCGCGGACTAGCGGGGGGAGATACGCAGTATTTT. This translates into CASSYRGLAGGDTQYF.

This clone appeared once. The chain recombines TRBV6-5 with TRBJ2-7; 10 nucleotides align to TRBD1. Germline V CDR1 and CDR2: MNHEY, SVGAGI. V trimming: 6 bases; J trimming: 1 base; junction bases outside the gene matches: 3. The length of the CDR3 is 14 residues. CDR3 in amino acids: CASSRDRGSYEQYF. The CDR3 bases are TGTGCCAGCAGCAGGGACAGGGGTTCCTACGAGCAGTACTTC.

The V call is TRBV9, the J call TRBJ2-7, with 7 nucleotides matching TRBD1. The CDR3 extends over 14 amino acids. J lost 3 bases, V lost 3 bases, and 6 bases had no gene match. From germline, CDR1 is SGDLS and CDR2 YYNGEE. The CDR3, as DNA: TGTGCCAGCAGCGGCCGGGACAGCAACTACGAGCAGTACTTC. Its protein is CASSGRDSNYEQYF.

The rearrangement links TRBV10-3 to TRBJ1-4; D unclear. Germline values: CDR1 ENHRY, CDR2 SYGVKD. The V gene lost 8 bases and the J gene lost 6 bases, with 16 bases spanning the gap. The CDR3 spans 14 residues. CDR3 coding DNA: TGTGCCATCGGACCGGGCCTCGGGGATGAAAAACTGTTTTTT. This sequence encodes CAIGPGLGDEKLFF.

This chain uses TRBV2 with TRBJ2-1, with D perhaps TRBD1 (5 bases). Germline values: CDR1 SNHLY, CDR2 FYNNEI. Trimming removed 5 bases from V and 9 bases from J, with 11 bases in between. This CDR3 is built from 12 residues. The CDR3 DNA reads TGTGCCAGCAGTCCCAGGGTTGGTGAGCAGTTCTTC. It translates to CASSPRVGEQFF.

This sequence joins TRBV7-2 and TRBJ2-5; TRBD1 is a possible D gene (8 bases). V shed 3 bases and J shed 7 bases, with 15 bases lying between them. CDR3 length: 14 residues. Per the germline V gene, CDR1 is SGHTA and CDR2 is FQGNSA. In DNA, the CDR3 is TGTGCCAGCAGCTTGGACAGGGAGGGTGGGACCCAGTACTTC. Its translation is CASSLDREGGTQYF.

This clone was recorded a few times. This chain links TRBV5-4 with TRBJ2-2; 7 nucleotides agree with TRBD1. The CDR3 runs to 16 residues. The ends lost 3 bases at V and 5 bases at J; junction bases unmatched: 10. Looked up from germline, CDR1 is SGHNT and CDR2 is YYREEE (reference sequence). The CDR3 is CASSSRQGPGTGELFF. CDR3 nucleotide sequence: TGTGCCAGCAGCTCCCGACAGGGCCCGGGGACCGGGGAGCTGTTTTTT.

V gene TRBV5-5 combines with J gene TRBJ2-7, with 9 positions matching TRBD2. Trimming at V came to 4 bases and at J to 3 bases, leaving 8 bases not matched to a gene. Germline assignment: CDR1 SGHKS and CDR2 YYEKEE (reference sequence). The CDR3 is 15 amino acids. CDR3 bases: TGTGCCAGCAGCCCGACCCCTAGCGGGAACTACGAGCAGTACTTC. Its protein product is CASSPTPSGNYEQYF.

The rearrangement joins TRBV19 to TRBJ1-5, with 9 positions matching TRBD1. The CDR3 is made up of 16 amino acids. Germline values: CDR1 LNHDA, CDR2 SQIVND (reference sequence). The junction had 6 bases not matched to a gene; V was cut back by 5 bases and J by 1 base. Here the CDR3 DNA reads TGTGCCAGTAGTCAAACAGGGACAGGGAGCAATCAGCCCCAGCATTTT. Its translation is CASSQTGTGSNQPQHF.

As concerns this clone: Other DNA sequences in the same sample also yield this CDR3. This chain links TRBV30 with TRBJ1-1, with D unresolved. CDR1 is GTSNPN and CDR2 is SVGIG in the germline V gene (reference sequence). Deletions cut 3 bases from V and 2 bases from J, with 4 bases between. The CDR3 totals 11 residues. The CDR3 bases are TGTGCCTGGAGCCGTAACACTGAAGCTTTCTTT. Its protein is CAWSRNTEAFF.

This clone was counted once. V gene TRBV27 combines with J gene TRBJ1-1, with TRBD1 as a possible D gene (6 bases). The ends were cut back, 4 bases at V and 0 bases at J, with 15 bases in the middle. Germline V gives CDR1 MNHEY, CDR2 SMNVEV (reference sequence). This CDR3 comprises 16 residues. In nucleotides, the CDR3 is TGTGCCAGCAGTTCCCGTACAGGGACCTTGAACACTGAAGCTTTCTTT. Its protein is CASSSRTGTLNTEAFF.

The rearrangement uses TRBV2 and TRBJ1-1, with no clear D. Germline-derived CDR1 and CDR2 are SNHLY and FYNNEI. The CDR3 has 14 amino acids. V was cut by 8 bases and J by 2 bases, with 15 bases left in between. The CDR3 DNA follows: TGTGCCAGCCCCCGAGAGGCCGGAAACACTGAAGCTTTCTTT. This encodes CASPREAGNTEAFF.

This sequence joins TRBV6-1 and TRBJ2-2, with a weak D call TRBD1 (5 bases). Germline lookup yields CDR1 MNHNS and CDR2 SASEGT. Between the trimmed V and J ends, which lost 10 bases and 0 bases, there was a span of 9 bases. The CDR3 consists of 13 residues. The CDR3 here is CATSTANTGELFF. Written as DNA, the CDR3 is TGTGCCACCTCGACAGCGAACACCGGGGAGCTGTTTTTT.

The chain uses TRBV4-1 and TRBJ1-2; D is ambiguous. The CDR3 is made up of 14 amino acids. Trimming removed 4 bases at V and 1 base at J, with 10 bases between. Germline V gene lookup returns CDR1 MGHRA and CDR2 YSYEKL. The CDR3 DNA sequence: TGCGCCAGCAGCCCAAGTGGGGTTAACTATGGCTACACCTTC. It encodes CASSPSGVNYGYTF.

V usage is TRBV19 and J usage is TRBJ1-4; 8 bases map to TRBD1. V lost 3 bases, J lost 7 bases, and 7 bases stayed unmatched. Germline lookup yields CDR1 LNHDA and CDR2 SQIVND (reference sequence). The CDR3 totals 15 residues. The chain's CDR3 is CASSISGQGGEKLFF. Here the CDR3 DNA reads TGTGCCAGTAGTATCTCCGGACAGGGAGGTGAAAAACTGTTTTTT.

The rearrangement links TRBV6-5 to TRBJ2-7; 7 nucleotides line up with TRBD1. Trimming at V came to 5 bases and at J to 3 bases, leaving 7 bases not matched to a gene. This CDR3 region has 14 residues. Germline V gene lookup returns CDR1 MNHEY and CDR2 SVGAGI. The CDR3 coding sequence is TGTGCCAGCAGTCAGACGACAGGGATCTACGAGCAGTACTTC. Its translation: CASSQTTGIYEQYF.

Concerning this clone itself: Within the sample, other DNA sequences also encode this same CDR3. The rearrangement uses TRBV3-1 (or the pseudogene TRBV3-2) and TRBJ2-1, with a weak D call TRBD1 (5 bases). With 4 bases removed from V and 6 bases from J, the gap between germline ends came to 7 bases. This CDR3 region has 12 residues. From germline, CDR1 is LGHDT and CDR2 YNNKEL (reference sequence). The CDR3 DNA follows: TGTGCCAGCAGCCCTACAGGCAATGAGCAGTTCTTC. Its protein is CASSPTGNEQFF.

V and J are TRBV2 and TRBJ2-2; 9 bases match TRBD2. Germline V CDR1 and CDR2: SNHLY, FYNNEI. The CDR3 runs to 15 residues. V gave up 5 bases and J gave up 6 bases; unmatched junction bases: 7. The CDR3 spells CASSTRTSVAGELFF. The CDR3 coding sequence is TGTGCCAGCAGTACCCGGACTAGCGTGGCCGGGGAGCTGTTTTTT.

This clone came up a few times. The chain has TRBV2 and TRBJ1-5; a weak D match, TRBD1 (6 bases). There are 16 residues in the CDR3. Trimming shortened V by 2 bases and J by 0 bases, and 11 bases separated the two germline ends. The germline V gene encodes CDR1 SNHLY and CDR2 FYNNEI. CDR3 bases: TGTGCCAGCAGTGAATTTTGGACAGCTAGCAATCAGCCCCAGCATTTT. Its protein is CASSEFWTASNQPQHF. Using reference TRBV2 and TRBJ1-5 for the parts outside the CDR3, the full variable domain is EPEVTQTPSHQVTQMGQEVILRCVPISNHLYFYWYRQILGQKVEFLVSFYNNEISEKSEIFDDQFSVERPDGSNFTLKIRSTKLEDSAMYFCASSEFWTASNQPQHFGDGTRLSIL.

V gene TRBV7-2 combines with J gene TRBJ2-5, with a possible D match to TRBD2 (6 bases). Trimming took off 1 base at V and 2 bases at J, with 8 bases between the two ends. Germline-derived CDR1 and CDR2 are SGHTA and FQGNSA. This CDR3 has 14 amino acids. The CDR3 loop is CASSLEGLQETQYF. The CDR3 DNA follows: TGTGCCAGCAGCTTAGAGGGACTTCAAGAGACCCAGTACTTC.